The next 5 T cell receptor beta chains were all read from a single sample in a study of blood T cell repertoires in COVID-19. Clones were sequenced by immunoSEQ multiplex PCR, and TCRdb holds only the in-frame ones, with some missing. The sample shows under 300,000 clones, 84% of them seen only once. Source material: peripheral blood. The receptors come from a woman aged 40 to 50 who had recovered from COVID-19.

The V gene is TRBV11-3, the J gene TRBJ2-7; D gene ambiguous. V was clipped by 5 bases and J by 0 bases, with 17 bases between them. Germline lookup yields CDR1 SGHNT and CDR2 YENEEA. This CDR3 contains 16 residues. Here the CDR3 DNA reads TGTGCCAGCAGCCCATCTAAATCGTCCCTCTCCTACGAGCAGTACTTC. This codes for CASSPSKSSLSYEQYF.

The CDR3 sequence is CASSEGVEGNQPQHF. CDR3 DNA: TGCGCCAGCAGCGAGGGGGTTGAGGGCAATCAGCCCCAGCATTTT. The V gene is TRBV5-1, the J gene TRBJ1-5, with a possible D match to TRBD1 (6 bases). Trimming shortened V by 4 bases and J by 2 bases, and 13 bases separated the two germline ends. This CDR3 region has 15 residues. CDR1 is SGHRS and CDR2 is YFSETQ in the germline V gene.

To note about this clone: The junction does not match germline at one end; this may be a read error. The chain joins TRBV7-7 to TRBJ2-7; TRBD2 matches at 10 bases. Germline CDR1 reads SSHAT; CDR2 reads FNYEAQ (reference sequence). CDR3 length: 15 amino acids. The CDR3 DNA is TGTGCTAGCAGCCCCTCCGGTCTAGCGGGGGACGAGCAGTACTTC. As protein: CASSPSGLAGDEQYF.

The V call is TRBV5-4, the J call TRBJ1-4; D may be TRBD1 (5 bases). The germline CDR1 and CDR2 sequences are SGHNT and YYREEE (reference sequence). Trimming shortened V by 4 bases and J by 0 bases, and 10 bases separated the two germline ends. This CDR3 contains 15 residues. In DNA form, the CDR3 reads TGTGCCAGCAGCCCTGGGGCAGCAACTAATGAAAAACTGTTTTTT. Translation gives CASSPGAATNEKLFF.

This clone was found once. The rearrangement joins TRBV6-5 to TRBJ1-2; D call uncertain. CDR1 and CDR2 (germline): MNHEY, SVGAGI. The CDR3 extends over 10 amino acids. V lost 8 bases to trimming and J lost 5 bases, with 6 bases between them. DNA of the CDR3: TGTGCCAGCGTCCAGTATGGCTACACCTTC. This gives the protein CASVQYGYTF.